The present T cell receptor beta chain was sequenced within a study of blood T cells in healthy people across ages. This CDR3 has 19 residues. V shed 0 bases, J shed 0 bases, and the junction held 12 bases outside the gene matches. The germline V gene encodes CDR1 DFQATT and CDR2 SNEGSKA (reference sequence). On this clonotype itself: No antigen is known for it.

Study observations and caveats: Unknown donor CMV status possibly confounded expanded clonotype changes. The study found TCR beta diversity correlated strongly with naive T cell percentage.

A sample-barcoded 5' primer and a J-beta primer mix were used in a second PCR of roughly 7 to 11 cycles. TCRdb reprocessed the 5' RACE reads via MiXCR and lists one record per CDR3 protein. The sample carries 500,000 to 700,000 distinct CDR3 sequences, approximately 30% recorded once. The sample comprised blood. The chain links TRBV20-1 to TRBJ2-1; 9 bases are shared with TRBD1. The TCR originated in a woman aged 80 or older in good health. This chain's CDR3 is CSARDVGQGVTSSYNEQFF. The DNA of the CDR3 is TGCAGTGCTAGAGATGTGGGACAGGGAGTGACGAGCTCCTACAATGAGCAGTTCTTC.